The clone carrying this T cell receptor (beta chain) was observed at least ten times. Antigen unknown. TCR beta libraries were prepared from cDNA with unique molecular identifiers. Each CDR3 protein is one row after TCRdb ran MiXCR on the PCR reads. Of roughly 570,000 distinct CDR3 sequences detected, roughly 34% appear once; the ten largest clones hold around 5.9%. These data come from a study of post-analysis software for immune sequencing data. Overall study results and limits: TRBV5-6, TRBV5-1 and TRBV20-1 belonged to a set of about 5 TRBV segments that were more frequent in patients than controls.

V was shortened by 2 bases and J by 4 bases, with 27 bases between the two germline ends. The germline CDR1 and CDR2 sequences are MNHEY and SVGAGI. This CDR3 comprises 20 residues. The specimen was blood. The sequence was obtained from a girl between 2 and 17 years old with multiple sclerosis. The genes are TRBV6-5 and TRBJ2-1; D possibly uses TRBD1 or TRBD2 (5 bases each). The CDR3 is CASSYPPGTIDSWGYNEQFF. In nucleotides, the CDR3 is TGTGCCAGCAGTTACCCCCCCGGGACGATCGATAGCTGGGGGTACAATGAGCAGTTCTTC.